This record concerns one T cell receptor beta chain sequence. Its cognate antigen is unknown. The sample comes from a study of blood T cells in healthy people across ages. Whole-study results and caveats: Age advanced and TCR beta diversity per million T cells fell, roughly linearly.

The CDR3 extends over 13 amino acids. Germline CDR1 and CDR2: MDHEN and SYDVKM. The V and J ends lost 10 bases and 5 bases, in that order; junction bases with no gene match: 8. Approximately 10 milliliters was the volume of peripheral blood drawn from each donor. Isolation of PBMCs gave at least 6 million cells per sample. Next came a second PCR, run for about 7 to 12 cycles, which used a sample-barcoded 5' primer along with a J-beta primer mix. Paired-end reads containing CDR3 totaled no fewer than 3 million for each sample. MiXCR, applied by TCRdb to the 5' RACE reads, yields one record per CDR3 protein. The sample yields some 1.4 million distinct CDR3 sequences, roughly 40% seen once.

V gene TRBV28 combines with J gene TRBJ1-1, with 9 bases fitting TRBD1. The origin of this receptor is a woman between 18 and 29 years old in good health. Sequencing used blood. DNA for the CDR3: TGTGCCACCCCGGGACAGGGTCTTACTGAAGCTTTCTTT. It specifies CATPGQGLTEAFF.